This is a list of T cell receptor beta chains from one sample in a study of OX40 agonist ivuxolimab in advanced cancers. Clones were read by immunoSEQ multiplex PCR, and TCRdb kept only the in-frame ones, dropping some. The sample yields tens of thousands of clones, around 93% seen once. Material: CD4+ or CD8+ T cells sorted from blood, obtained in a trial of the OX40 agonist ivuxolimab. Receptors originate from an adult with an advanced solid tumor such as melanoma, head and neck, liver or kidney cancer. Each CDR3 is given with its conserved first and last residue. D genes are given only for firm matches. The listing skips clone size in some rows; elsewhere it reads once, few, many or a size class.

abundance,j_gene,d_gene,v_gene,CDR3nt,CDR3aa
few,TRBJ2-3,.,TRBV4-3,TGCGCCAGCAGCCAAGATCGAAACAGTGGGAATACGCAGTATTTT,CASSQDRNSGNTQYF
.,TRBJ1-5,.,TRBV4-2,TGTGCCAGCAGCCAAGAGGTGGCAGTTAGGCCTAATCAGCCCCAGCATTTT,CASSQEVAVRPNQPQHF
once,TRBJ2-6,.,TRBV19,TGTGCCAGTAGTCAGGGTAAAAGGTCTGGGGCCAACGTCCTGACTTTC,CASSQGKRSGANVLTF
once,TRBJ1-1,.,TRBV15,TGTGCCACCAGCAGAGACGGGGTGGAAGCTTTCTTT,CATSRDGVEAFF
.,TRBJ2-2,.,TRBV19,TGTGCCAGTAGTATTGAGGCCGGGGAGCTGTTTTTT,CASSIEAGELFF
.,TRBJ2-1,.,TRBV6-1,TGTGCCAGCAAGGTGGACTACAATGAGCAGTTCTTC,CASKVDYNEQFF
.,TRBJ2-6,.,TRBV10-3,TGTGCCATCAGTGGGGACGGGGCCAACGTCCTGACTTTC,CAISGDGANVLTF
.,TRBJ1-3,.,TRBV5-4,TGTGCCAGCAGCTTGGGAATCACAACTGGAAACACCATATATTTT,CASSLGITTGNTIYF
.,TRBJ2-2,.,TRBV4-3,TGCGCCACCAGCGGGGCAGGGCCAGGGGACACCGGGGAGCTGTTTTTT,CATSGAGPGDTGELFF
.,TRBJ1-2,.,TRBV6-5,TGTGCCAGCAGTTACCTGGGGTTTGGGGGCTACACCTTC,CASSYLGFGGYTF
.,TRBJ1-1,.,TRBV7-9,TGTGCCAGCAACTCACCCCGTGGGGGAAACCCTGAAGCTTTCTTT,CASNSPRGGNPEAFF
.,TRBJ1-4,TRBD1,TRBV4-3,TGCGCCAGCAGCCGAAGCATCACAGGGGCAAATAATGAAAAACTGTTTTTT,CASSRSITGANNEKLFF
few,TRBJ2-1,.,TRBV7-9,TGTGCCAGCAGCTTAGCGGTGAACTACAATGAGCAGTTCTTC,CASSLAVNYNEQFF
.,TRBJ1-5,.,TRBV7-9,TGTGCCAGCAGCTTGGGAGGTTATAGCAATCAGCCCCAGCATTTT,CASSLGGYSNQPQHF
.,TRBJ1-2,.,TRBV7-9,TGTGCCAGCAGCTTAGAAAGGGGAATTATGATTGGCTACACCTTC,CASSLERGIMIGYTF
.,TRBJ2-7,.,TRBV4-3,TGCGCCAGCAGCCAAGATCGTTATCGGGTCTACGAGCAGTACTTC,CASSQDRYRVYEQYF
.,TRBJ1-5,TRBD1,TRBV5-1,TGCGCCAGCAGTTTAGAGACAGGGTATCAGCCCCAGCATTTT,CASSLETGYQPQHF
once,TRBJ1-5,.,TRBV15,TGTGCCACCAGCAGAGATCGGACCCGGATGCAGCCCCAGCATTTT,CATSRDRTRMQPQHF
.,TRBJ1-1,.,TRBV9,TGTGCCAGCAACGAGGGGGTAATGAGCACTGAAGCTTTCTTT,CASNEGVMSTEAFF
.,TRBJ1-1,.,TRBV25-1,TGTGCCAGCAGTCCCACGGGGAACACTGAAGCTTTCTTT,CASSPTGNTEAFF
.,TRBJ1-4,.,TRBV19,TGTGCCAGTGTGTTAGAAGACAAACTGTTTTTT,CASVLEDKLFF
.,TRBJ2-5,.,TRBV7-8,TGTGCCAGCAGCCTCGTGGGCAGATACCAAGAGACCCAGTACTTC,CASSLVGRYQETQYF
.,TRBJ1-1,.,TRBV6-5,TGTGCCAGCAGTTACTTCGACAGGCCGGGCACTGAAGCTTTCTTT,CASSYFDRPGTEAFF
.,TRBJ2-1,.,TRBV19,TGTGCCAGTAGTATATTGGGAGGCTCCTACAATGAGCAGTTCTTC,CASSILGGSYNEQFF
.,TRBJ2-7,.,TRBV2,TGTGCCAGCAGTGCGTCGGCAACCGTCTCCTACGAGCAGTACTTC,CASSASATVSYEQYF